Sequencing of this T cell receptor (beta chain) was carried out in a study of cytomegalovirus exposure and HLA in healthy donors. With regard to this clone: The antigen is not known.

The PCR ran on 60 Vbeta and 13 Jbeta primers. In the original analysis: Around 10 million of the 75 million to 95 million unique TCR beta chains counted in a later analysis were shared. Libraries were prepared by immunoSEQ multiplex PCR; TCRdb keeps only in-frame clonotypes and omits some of them. V and J calls and clone size are as listed in that table; D and trimming were resolved from the DNA. Here the sample spans some 150,000 clones, 55% to 80% being singletons. The study, taken as a whole, reports: The authors listed 150 to 200 TCR beta chains as cytomegalovirus-associated. A few CMV-associated chains were confirmed in vitro to be specific for CMV antigens.

Trimming removed 0 bases at V and 5 bases at J, with 11 bases between. CDR1 MNHEY and CDR2 SVGAGI come from the germline V gene. The length of the CDR3 is 15 residues. Healthy people donating bone marrow made up the donors. The gene calls are TRBV6-5 and TRBJ1-5; no clear D gene. Sequenced input: PBMCs. This receptor was taken from a woman aged 60 to 75 in good health and CMV-seropositive. Written as DNA, the CDR3 is TGTGCCAGCAGTTACTCGAGTAGCCTCGATCAGCCCCAGCATTTT. Translating gives CASSYSSSLDQPQHF.